Presented here are 19 T cell receptor beta chains from one specimen sequenced in a study of blood T cell repertoires in COVID-19 (dated by TCRdb to 2020 to 2021). Library construction relied on the immunoSEQ multiplex PCR assay. In TCRdb, the immuneACCESS table is reduced to in-frame sequences with V and J assigned. These tables do not hold every clone; where another copy was compared, an unresolved V gene accounts for under half, and the others remain unexplained. The sample yields 200,000 or so clones; 88% were counted once. Together, the top ten hold 6.2% of the sample. Sequenced sample: peripheral blood. Receptors were obtained from a woman between 40 and 55 years old who had recovered from COVID-19.

V gene TRBV11-3 combines with J gene TRBJ2-1, with 14 bases aligning to TRBD2. Germline CDR1 reads SGHNT; CDR2 reads YENEEA. The CDR3 is 16 amino acids. Trimming cost V 5 bases and J 9 bases; bases outside gene matches: 9. The CDR3 DNA follows: TGTGCCAGCAGCCGGTCCGGGACTAGCGGGAGCGGTGAGCAGTTCTTC. It yields the protein CASSRSGTSGSGEQFF.

CDR3 DNA sequence: TGTGCCAGTAGCCCTCCCCCTCGGGATGGCTACACCTTC. It specifies CASSPPPRDGYTF. V usage is TRBV19 and J usage is TRBJ1-2; no clear D. Germline V gene lookup returns CDR1 LNHDA and CDR2 SQIVND (reference sequence). The CDR3 loop spans 13 amino acids. V lost 6 bases to trimming and J lost 6 bases, with 14 bases between them.

This rearrangement joins TRBV12-3 or TRBV12-4 to TRBJ2-1, with D possibly being TRBD1 (5 bases). V lost 2 bases, J lost 11 bases, and 13 bases lay in between. The CDR3 is 13 amino acids. CDR3 protein: CASSLRTGSQQFF. The CDR3 DNA sequence: TGTGCCAGCAGTTTAAGAACAGGATCTCAGCAGTTCTTC.

This clone appeared a single time. The gene calls are TRBV7-8 and TRBJ2-1; possible D gene TRBD2, 5 bases. Germline values: CDR1 SGHVS, CDR2 FQNEAQ. CDR3 length: 13 amino acids. Trimming shortened V by 6 bases and J by 8 bases, and 14 bases separated the two germline ends. The CDR3 loop reads CASRSLASHEQFF. For the CDR3, the DNA is TGTGCCAGCAGATCATTAGCGTCCCATGAGCAGTTCTTC.

The chain has TRBV5-4 and TRBJ1-1; possibly TRBD1 for D (5 bases). The CDR3 consists of 13 residues. Trimming stripped 7 bases from V and 1 base from J, with 11 bases between. Germline CDR1 and CDR2: SGHNT and YYREEE (reference sequence). Here the CDR3 reads CASGKTANTEAFF. In DNA, the CDR3 is TGTGCCAGCGGAAAGACAGCGAACACTGAAGCTTTCTTT.

V usage is TRBV12-3 or TRBV12-4 and J usage is TRBJ1-2; D might be TRBD1 (5 bases). The CDR3 length is 12 residues. V was trimmed by 1 base and J by 5 bases, leaving 5 bases between them. The CDR3 sequence is CASSLEGYGYTF. CDR3 bases: TGTGCCAGCAGTTTAGAGGGGTATGGCTACACCTTC.

This clone was recorded a few times. The CDR3 loop is CASSAGQEINQPQHF. DNA for the CDR3: TGTGCCAGCTCAGCGGGACAGGAGATCAATCAGCCCCAGCATTTT. This rearrangement joins TRBV18 to TRBJ1-5; the match to TRBD1 covers 8 bases. Germline values: CDR1 KGHSH, CDR2 LQKENI. The CDR3 loop spans 15 amino acids. The junction had 6 bases not matched to a gene; V was cut back by 5 bases and J by 3 bases.

The V call is TRBV3-1 (or the pseudogene TRBV3-2), the J call TRBJ1-3, with 9 bases that match TRBD1. After removal of 4 bases from V and 4 bases from J, the junction contained 2 bases not matched to a gene. The CDR3 is 14 residues long. CDR1 is LGHDT, CDR2 YNNKEL, per germline (reference sequence). CDR3 protein: CASSRTGVGNTIYF. The CDR3 DNA reads as TGTGCCAGCAGCCGGACAGGGGTAGGAAACACCATATATTTT.

The V and J genes are TRBV7-2 and TRBJ1-6; tentative D call: TRBD1 (5 bases). V was clipped by 5 bases and J by 7 bases, with 12 bases between them. CDR1 SGHTA and CDR2 FQGNSA come from the germline V gene. This CDR3 has 14 residues. The CDR3 nucleotides read TGTGCCAGCAGCACCCCAGGGAGGAATTCACCCCTCCACTTT. Translation gives CASSTPGRNSPLHF.

The chain is built from TRBV7-8 and TRBJ2-7; D call uncertain. V lost 1 base, J lost 3 bases, and 13 bases lay in between. From germline, CDR1 is SGHVS and CDR2 FQNEAQ. The CDR3 totals 15 residues. The DNA of the CDR3 is TGTGCCAGCAGCTTAGGCGAAGACATATTCTACGAGCAGTACTTC. This gives the protein CASSLGEDIFYEQYF. Full variable domain (remainder filled in from reference TRBV7-8 and TRBJ2-7): GAGVSQSPRYKVAKRGQDVALRCDPISGHVSLFWYQQALGQGPEFLTYFQNEAQLDKSGLPSDRFFAERPEGSVSTLKIQRTQQEDSAVYLCASSLGEDIFYEQYFGPGTRLTVT.

The V call is TRBV5-1, the J call TRBJ2-1; 9 nucleotides match TRBD1. V dropped 0 bases and J dropped 8; count of bases not matched to a gene: 3. Germline values: CDR1 SGHRS, CDR2 YFSETQ. This CDR3 comprises 14 residues. In DNA form, the CDR3 reads TGCGCCAGCAGCTTGGGGGACAGGGAGGATGAGCAGTTCTTC. Its protein product is CASSLGDREDEQFF.

The chain has TRBV19 and TRBJ1-2; the D is unclear. CDR3 length: 15 amino acids. Germline V gene sequence: CDR1 LNHDA, CDR2 SQIVND (reference sequence). Trimming took 5 bases from V and 4 from J, leaving 17 bases between them. In DNA, the CDR3 is TGTGCCAGTAGTCCCTCCCCGACACGAACCTATGGCTACACCTTC. This gives the protein CASSPSPTRTYGYTF.

The chain recombines TRBV5-1 with TRBJ1-2; a weak D match, TRBD1 (6 bases). Trimming removed 3 bases from V and 5 bases from J, with 20 bases in between. This CDR3 is 16 amino acids long. CDR1 SGHRS and CDR2 YFSETQ come from the germline V gene. The CDR3 spells CASSSKGEGTDYGYTF. The CDR3 coding sequence is TGCGCCAGCAGCTCGAAGGGGGAAGGCACTGATTATGGCTACACCTTC. The full variable domain, its missing parts supplied by reference TRBV5-1 and TRBJ1-2, is KAGVTQTPRYLIKTRGQQVTLSCSPISGHRSVSWYQQTPGQGLQFLFEYFSETQRNKGNFPGRFSGRQFSNSRSEMNVSTLELGDSALYLCASSSKGEGTDYGYTFGSGTRLTVV.

This clone came up a few times. The chain uses TRBV7-8 and TRBJ2-1; D might be TRBD2 (6 bases). Trimming removed 5 bases at V and 4 bases at J, with 15 bases between. Germline-derived CDR1 and CDR2 are SGHVS and FQNEAQ. CDR3 size: 15 residues. CDR3 nucleotides: TGTGCCAGCAGCCGGCCGGGGCGGGAATACAATGAGCAGTTCTTC. Protein product: CASSRPGREYNEQFF.

V is TRBV6-1 and J is TRBJ2-1, with TRBD2 as a possible D gene (6 bases). Trimming cost V 2 bases and J 4 bases, with 12 bases left between them. CDR1 MNHNS and CDR2 SASEGT come from the germline V gene. CDR3 length: 15 residues. In DNA, the CDR3 is TGTGCCAGCAGTGAAACGGGAGTCGGTTACAATGAGCAGTTCTTC. This gives the protein CASSETGVGYNEQFF.

The chain links TRBV5-1 to TRBJ2-3, with 8 bases aligning to TRBD2. This CDR3 comprises 16 residues. Trimming removed 0 bases from V and 2 bases from J; junction bases left unmatched: 5. From germline, CDR1 is SGHRS and CDR2 YFSETQ. The CDR3: CASSLALAGFTDTQYF. In nucleotides, the CDR3 is TGCGCCAGCAGCTTGGCTCTAGCGGGCTTCACAGATACGCAGTATTTT.

J is TRBJ1-2 and V is TRBV19; the D gene is possibly TRBD1 (6 bases). The CDR3 totals 15 residues. CDR1 is LNHDA and CDR2 is SQIVND in the germline V gene (reference sequence). V was shortened by 2 bases and J by 8 bases, with 18 bases between the two germline ends. The CDR3: CASSIIGHRAHGYTF. CDR3 in DNA: TGTGCCAGTAGTATAATCGGACACAGGGCCCACGGCTACACCTTC.

V gene TRBV15 combines with J gene TRBJ2-7; TRBD1 aligns across 7 bases. The V gene end was trimmed by 2 bases and the J gene end by 5 bases; junction bases not matched to a gene: 3. Germline V gives CDR1 LNHNV, CDR2 YYDKDF (reference sequence). The CDR3 sequence is 13 residues long. CDR3 in amino acids: CATSRRDSDEQYF. The DNA for the CDR3 is TGTGCCACCAGCAGACGGGACAGCGACGAGCAGTACTTC.

The chain uses TRBV28 and TRBJ2-3; 10 nucleotides line up with TRBD2. CDR1 MDHEN and CDR2 SYDVKM come from the germline V gene. V lost 3 bases to trimming and J lost 4 bases; unmatched junction nucleotides: 10. The CDR3 has 17 amino acids. CDR3 protein: CASSLGLAGAWADTQYF. The CDR3, as DNA: TGTGCCAGCAGTTTGGGGCTAGCGGGGGCGTGGGCAGATACGCAGTATTTT.